This T cell receptor beta chain was profiled in a study of EBV T-cell therapy then PD-1 blockade in nasopharyngeal carcinoma. Germline values: CDR1 MNHEY, CDR2 SVGEGT. V shed 2 bases and J 0 bases; nucleotides not matched to a gene: 5. The CDR3 has 16 residues. Data came from immunoSEQ multiplex PCR; TCRdb stores just in-frame clones and leaves some out. Of some 20,000 clones listed, about 80% are singletons. With respect to this clone: What it binds is unknown.

Treatment reported: AdE1-LMPpoly-expanded autologous EBV-specific T-cell therapy followed by anti-PD-1 nivolumab. The chain couples TRBV6-2 or TRBV6-3 to TRBJ2-7; 9 nucleotides line up with TRBD2. The sequences come from CD8+ T cells from blood, collected at approximately day 61 from a patient whose treatment included autologous EBV-specific T cells and nivolumab. The clonotype comes from a man between 35 and 55 years old with nasopharyngeal carcinoma. CDR3 residues: CASSYAGGASSYEQYF. Written as DNA, the CDR3 is TGTGCCAGCAGTTACGCGGGGGGGGCCAGCTCCTACGAGCAGTACTTC.